This T cell receptor (beta chain) was recorded in a study of post-analysis software for immune sequencing data. The TCR beta cDNA libraries contained unique molecular identifiers. MiXCR was run by TCRdb on the PCR reads, yielding one entry per CDR3 protein. The sample includes hundreds of thousands of distinct CDR3 sequences, around 44% of them seen just once. Sequencing was done on a sample of blood. This TCR was sampled from a girl between 10 and 17 years old with multiple sclerosis.

The CDR3 is CASSPDRRAEKLFF. Written as DNA, the CDR3 is TGTGCCAGCAGTCCGGATAGGCGCGCTGAAAAACTGTTTTTT. The chain uses TRBV12-3 or TRBV12-4 and TRBJ1-4; D is ambiguous. This CDR3 region has 14 residues. V lost 5 bases to trimming and J lost 7 bases, with 14 bases between them.